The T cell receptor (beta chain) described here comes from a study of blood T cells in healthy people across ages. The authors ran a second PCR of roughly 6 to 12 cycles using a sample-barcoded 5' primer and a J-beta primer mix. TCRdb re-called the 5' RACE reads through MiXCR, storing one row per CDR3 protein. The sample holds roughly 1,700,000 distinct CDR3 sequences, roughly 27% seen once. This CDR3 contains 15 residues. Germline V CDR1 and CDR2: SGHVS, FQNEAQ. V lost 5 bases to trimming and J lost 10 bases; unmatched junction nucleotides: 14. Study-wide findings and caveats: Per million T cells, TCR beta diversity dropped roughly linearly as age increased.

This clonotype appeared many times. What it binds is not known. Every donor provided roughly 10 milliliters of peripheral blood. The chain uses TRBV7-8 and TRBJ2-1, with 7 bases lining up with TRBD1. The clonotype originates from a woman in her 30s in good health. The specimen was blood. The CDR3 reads CASSPGSFTGEEQFF. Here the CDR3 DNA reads TGTGCCAGCAGCCCGGGCAGTTTCACAGGGGAAGAGCAGTTCTTC.